Listed here are 27 T cell receptor beta chains from one sample, sequenced in a study of blood T cell repertoires in COVID-19. Assay: immunoSEQ multiplex PCR; the TCRdb copy retains only in-frame clones and omits some. The data show approximately 250,000 clones, 80% to 90% seen once. Sequences were obtained from peripheral blood. The receptors were gathered from a woman in her seventies with COVID-19, enrolled during active disease.

This clone was seen a handful of times. The genes are TRBV5-4 and TRBJ2-1, with D perhaps matching TRBD2 (6 bases). The CDR3 runs to 12 residues. V was shortened by 4 bases and J by 10 bases, with 12 bases between the two germline ends. CDR1 and CDR2 from the germline V gene are SGHNT and YYREEE (reference sequence). The CDR3, as DNA: TGTGCCAGCAGCCTACTAGCATTGGAGCAGTTCTTC. This codes for CASSLLALEQFF. Supplemented by reference TRBV5-4 and TRBJ2-1, the full variable domain reads ETGVTQSPTHLIKTRGQQVTLRCSSQSGHNTVSWYQQALGQGPQFIFQYYREEENGRGNFPPRFSGLQFPNYSSELNVNALELDDSALYLCASSLLALEQFFGPGTRLTVL.

CDR3 residues: CASSQDLDYGYTF. CDR3 DNA: TGCGCCAGCAGCCAAGACTTAGACTATGGCTACACCTTC. The chain uses TRBV4-1 and TRBJ1-2; D uncertain. Trimming shortened V by 0 bases and J by 3 bases, and 5 bases separated the two germline ends. Germline V lookup: CDR1 MGHRA, CDR2 YSYEKL. The CDR3 length is 13 residues.

This chain links TRBV5-1 with TRBJ2-5; D not resolved. This CDR3 has 14 amino acids. Trimming took off 4 bases at V and 4 bases at J, with 14 bases between the two ends. Germline V gene lookup returns CDR1 SGHRS and CDR2 YFSETQ. This chain's CDR3 is CASSGTTLGETQYF. The CDR3 DNA reads as TGCGCCAGCAGCGGAACTACCCTTGGAGAGACCCAGTACTTC.

The chain joins TRBV5-4 to TRBJ2-3; 11 bases align to TRBD2. The germline V gene encodes CDR1 SGHNT and CDR2 YYREEE (reference sequence). This CDR3 contains 15 residues. The trim removed 3 bases at V and 3 bases at J, leaving 3 bases unmatched. In nucleotides, the CDR3 is TGTGCCAGCAGCTCCGGGACTAGCGGAACAGATACGCAGTATTTT. Its protein is CASSSGTSGTDTQYF.

This clone has a handful of counts. This chain uses TRBV4-1 with TRBJ1-5, with D possibly being TRBD1 (6 bases). The CDR3 extends over 14 amino acids. The V and J ends lost 0 bases and 10 bases respectively, with 13 bases between them. Germline CDR1 and CDR2: MGHRA and YSYEKL. CDR3 in DNA: TGCGCCAGCAGCCAAGAAGGGACACCCATACCCCAGCATTTT. This translates into CASSQEGTPIPQHF.

This sequence joins TRBV21-1 and TRBJ2-7; the D segment call TRBD2 is taken from the table without a DNA check. TRBV21-1 is a listed pseudogene. The CDR3 runs 18 residues. The CDR3 here is CASSHKGGYSIPAYEQYF. The CDR3 DNA reads TGTGCCAGCAGCCACAAGGGCGGGTACTCGATCCCCGCCTACGAGCAGTACTTC.

V and J are TRBV28 and TRBJ1-6, with D maybe TRBD1 (5 bases). Trimming removed 6 bases at V and 3 bases at J, with 9 bases between. The CDR3 is 14 residues long. The germline gives CDR1 MDHEN, CDR2 SYDVKM. The CDR3 reads CASRIQVYNSPLHF. The DNA of the CDR3 is TGTGCCAGCAGAATACAGGTCTATAATTCACCCCTCCACTTT. The full variable domain, in which reference TRBV28 and TRBJ1-6 provide the parts outside the CDR3, is DVKVTQSSRYLVKRTGEKVFLECVQDMDHENMFWYRQDPGLGLRLIYFSYDVKMKEKGDIPEGYSVSREKKERFSLILESASTNQTSMYLCASRIQVYNSPLHFGNGTRLTVT.

Notes on this clone: At one end, the junction sequence differs from germline, possibly due to a read error. This sequence joins TRBV7-3 and TRBJ2-1; 11 bases line up with TRBD1. The CDR3 is 13 amino acids. CDR1 SGHTA and CDR2 FQGTGA come from the germline V gene. CDR3 nucleotides: TGTGCCAGCAGCTTAACGTTGGACAGGGGGCAGGTCTTC. It yields the protein CASSLTLDRGQVF.

The rearrangement uses TRBV28 and TRBJ1-4; 8 bases are shared with TRBD1. Germline assignment: CDR1 MDHEN and CDR2 SYDVKM. This CDR3 region has 15 residues. V lost 2 bases and J lost 8; bases outside the gene matches: 7. CDR3: CASSLTGGRWEKLFF. The CDR3 DNA sequence: TGTGCCAGCAGTTTAACAGGGGGTCGGTGGGAAAAACTGTTTTTT. Full variable domain (remainder filled in from reference TRBV28 and TRBJ1-4): DVKVTQSSRYLVKRTGEKVFLECVQDMDHENMFWYRQDPGLGLRLIYFSYDVKMKEKGDIPEGYSVSREKKERFSLILESASTNQTSMYLCASSLTGGRWEKLFFGSGTQLSVL.

There are a few counts of this clone. The chain has TRBV6-1 and TRBJ2-7; 9 nucleotides line up with TRBD1. Losses at the gene ends were 0 bases for V and 4 bases for J; bases not matched to a gene: 4. This CDR3 spans 15 amino acids. Germline lookup yields CDR1 MNHNS and CDR2 SASEGT. The CDR3 nucleotides read TGTGCCAGCAGTGAAGCGACAGGGGGTTCTTACGAGCAGTACTTC. Protein: CASSEATGGSYEQYF.

This chain joins TRBV28 and TRBJ1-6; D possibly corresponds to TRBD1 (6 bases). The CDR3 consists of 17 residues. The germline gives CDR1 MDHEN, CDR2 SYDVKM. Between the trimmed V and J ends, which lost 2 bases and 7 bases, there was a span of 18 bases. The chain's CDR3 is CASSLVLTGKLNSPLHF. CDR3 nucleotides: TGTGCCAGCAGTTTAGTATTGACAGGAAAACTAAATTCACCCCTCCACTTT.

This clone was observed once. The V and J genes are TRBV6-2 or TRBV6-3 and TRBJ2-5, with TRBD1 as a possible D gene (7 bases). This CDR3 is built from 16 residues. Trimming stripped 0 bases from V and 2 bases from J, with 13 bases between. Germline V gene data show CDR1 as MNHEY and CDR2 as SVGEGT. CDR3 bases: TGTGCCAGCAGTTACTCGTTCGCGGGACAGCAAGAGACCCAGTACTTC. The encoded protein is CASSYSFAGQQETQYF.

The CDR3 is CAWSSSGYEQYF. The CDR3 coding sequence is TGTGCCTGGAGTTCGAGCGGCTACGAGCAGTACTTC. This chain links TRBV30 with TRBJ2-7; tentative D call: TRBD2 (5 bases). The CDR3 consists of 12 residues. V shed 2 bases and J shed 3 bases, with 8 bases lying between them. The germline V gene encodes CDR1 GTSNPN and CDR2 SVGIG (reference sequence).

This chain joins TRBV7-9 and TRBJ2-7; no firm D call. This CDR3 comprises 12 residues. Germline V lookup: CDR1 SEHNR, CDR2 FQNEAQ (reference sequence). The V end lost 5 bases, the J end lost 2 bases, and 7 bases lay between the germline ends. The CDR3 spells CASSKQAYEQYF. In nucleotides, the CDR3 is TGTGCCAGCAGCAAACAAGCCTACGAGCAGTACTTC.

The chain employs TRBV12-5 and TRBJ1-1; TRBD1 matches at 8 bases. V trimming: 5 bases; J trimming: 4 bases; junction bases outside the gene matches: 6. Looked up from germline, CDR1 is LGHNT and CDR2 is FRNRAP. The CDR3 covers 14 residues. This chain's CDR3 is CASGNDRGSTEAFF. The CDR3 DNA reads TGTGCTAGTGGTAACGACAGGGGAAGCACTGAAGCTTTCTTT.

The chain couples TRBV4-2 to TRBJ2-7; 10 bases are shared with TRBD2. Germline V gene data show CDR1 as LGHNA and CDR2 as YNFKEQ. This CDR3 is built from 16 residues. V was clipped by 1 base and J by 5 bases; unmatched bases: 8. The CDR3 loop reads CASSQASGLALNEQYF. The CDR3 DNA reads TGTGCCAGCAGCCAAGCTTCGGGACTAGCGCTTAACGAGCAGTACTTC.

The chain is built from TRBV7-2 and TRBJ2-1; 16 positions agree with TRBD2. The CDR3 spans 16 residues. The V and J ends lost 0 bases and 10 bases, in that order; junction bases with no gene match: 3. Germline CDR1 SGHTA, CDR2 FQGNSA. CDR3 bases: TGTGCCAGCAGCTTAGCGGGGACTAGCGGGAGGGGGGAGCAGTTCTTC. Its protein product is CASSLAGTSGRGEQFF.

V is TRBV6-2 or TRBV6-3 and J is TRBJ2-2; possibly TRBD1 for D (6 bases). CDR1 and CDR2 (germline): MNHEY, SVGEGT. The CDR3 has 17 amino acids. Between the trimmed V and J ends, which lost 0 bases and 7 bases, there was a span of 18 bases. CDR3 protein: CASSYSQGKLSIGELFF. The CDR3 DNA is TGTGCCAGCAGTTACTCACAGGGAAAATTGAGTATCGGGGAGCTGTTTTTT.

The CDR3 reads CAWSGGGYEQFF. In DNA form, the CDR3 reads TGTGCCTGGAGTGGGGGGGGTTATGAGCAGTTCTTC. The J gene is TRBJ2-1, the V gene TRBV30; TRBD2 aligns across 7 bases. This CDR3 region has 12 residues. The germline V gene has CDR1 GTSNPN and CDR2 SVGIG (reference sequence). With V trimmed by 1 base and J by 8 bases, 2 bases remained unmatched.

This chain connects TRBV7-2 to TRBJ2-7, with 8 bases identical to TRBD2. The CDR3 spans 14 residues. V lost 4 bases, J lost 3 bases, and 5 bases stayed unmatched. Germline V lookup: CDR1 SGHTA, CDR2 FQGNSA. CDR3 amino acids: CASSSAGGDYEQYF. The DNA of the CDR3 is TGTGCCAGCAGCTCCGCCGGGGGGGACTACGAGCAGTACTTC.

V usage is TRBV19 and J usage is TRBJ2-1; TRBD2 agrees at 8 bases. With 5 bases clipped from V and 7 bases from J, the junction kept 13 bases outside the gene matches. The length of the CDR3 is 16 residues. Germline V gene lookup returns CDR1 LNHDA and CDR2 SQIVND (reference sequence). The CDR3 region has the DNA TGTGCCAGTAGTCCGACGCCAGCGGGAGAGGGGAATGAGCAGTTCTTC. Amino acid sequence: CASSPTPAGEGNEQFF. The full variable domain, with the rest looked up from reference TRBV19 and TRBJ2-1, is DGGITQSPKYLFRKEGQNVTLSCEQNLNHDAMYWYRQDPGQGLRLIYYSQIVNDFQKGDIAEGYSVSREKKESFPLTVTSAQKNPTAFYLCASSPTPAGEGNEQFFGPGTRLTVL.

The V and J genes are TRBV24-1 and TRBJ2-5; 11 nucleotides agree with TRBD1. The CDR3 totals 14 residues. The V and J ends lost 9 bases and 1 base, in that order; junction bases with no gene match: 3. Germline CDR1 and CDR2: KGHDR and SFDVKD. The CDR3 protein is CATGGQGGQETQYF. The CDR3 nucleotides are TGTGCCACCGGGGGACAGGGGGGCCAAGAGACCCAGTACTTC.

This chain connects TRBV3-1 (or the pseudogene TRBV3-2) to TRBJ2-3; 12 bases align to TRBD2. Germline CDR1 and CDR2: LGHDT and YNNKEL (reference sequence). CDR3 length: 16 amino acids. J was trimmed by 2 bases and V by 4 bases; bases with no gene match: 4. Written as DNA, the CDR3 is TGTGCCAGCAGCCTTCGACTAGCGGGGGTCACAGATACGCAGTATTTT. Its protein product is CASSLRLAGVTDTQYF.

The gene calls are TRBV30 and TRBJ2-7; 8 positions match TRBD1. The germline CDR1 and CDR2 sequences are GTSNPN and SVGIG (reference sequence). Germline trimming cut 1 base from V and 5 bases from J; bases unmatched to any gene: 19. The CDR3 spans 18 residues. The DNA for the CDR3 is TGTGCCTGGAGTGACCCTCCAGGGGGCGTTTCTAGTCTCAACGAGCAGTACTTC. This translates into CAWSDPPGGVSSLNEQYF.

The V gene is TRBV7-9, the J gene TRBJ2-5; TRBD1 matches 7 bases. This CDR3 is 15 amino acids long. The germline CDR1 and CDR2 sequences are SEHNR and FQNEAQ (reference sequence). The J segment lost 0 bases and the V segment lost 2 bases, leaving 3 bases of the junction unmatched. The CDR3 DNA reads as TGTGCCAGCAGCTTATCTGGGACAGACCAAGAGACCCAGTACTTC. It translates to CASSLSGTDQETQYF.

The chain combines TRBV11-3 with TRBJ2-1, with TRBD2 matching over 9 bases. J was trimmed by 2 bases and V by 1 base; bases with no gene match: 3. Germline CDR1 is SGHNT and CDR2 is YENEEA. The CDR3 contains 16 residues. The DNA of the CDR3 is TGTGCCAGCAGCTTAGGCCTAGCGGGGACCTACAATGAGCAGTTCTTC. It codes for CASSLGLAGTYNEQFF.

The chain is built from TRBV28 and TRBJ1-5; TRBD1 might be the D (5 bases). From germline, CDR1 is MDHEN and CDR2 SYDVKM. V lost 2 bases to trimming and J lost 7 bases, with 12 bases between them. The CDR3 sequence is 14 residues long. Written as DNA, the CDR3 is TGTGCCAGCAGTTTAGGGGCAGGGCTACAGCCCCAGCATTTT. Amino acids: CASSLGAGLQPQHF.